This T cell receptor beta chain was obtained from a study of T cell responses to AZD1222 COVID-19 vaccine. General study findings and limits: Females made up more of the donors, who were largely white British, and clonal diversity may have come out too low. Reportedly, nearly half of unique spike TCRs recognized epitopes outside B.1.351/B.1.1.7 mutations.

The assay was immunoSEQ multiplex PCR, and TCRdb's table has in-frame clones only and misses some. The sample yields roughly 180,000 clones, approximately 91% seen once. Concerning this clone itself: The antigen is unknown.

This CDR3 has 15 amino acids. In germline, CDR1 is SGHAT, CDR2 FQNNGV. Trimming took off 4 bases at V and 2 bases at J, with 12 bases between the two ends. Pooling covered second doses at about 4 or about 12 weeks. The chain recombines TRBV11-2 with TRBJ1-3; D is possibly TRBD1 (5 bases). The clonotype was recovered from an adult who received the AZD1222 COVID-19 vaccine. This specimen consisted of peripheral blood, obtained 28 days after the second AZD1222 dose. The CDR3 loop reads CASSSGPPTGNTIYF. CDR3 sequence (DNA): TGTGCCAGCAGCTCGGGACCCCCAACTGGAAACACCATATATTTT.